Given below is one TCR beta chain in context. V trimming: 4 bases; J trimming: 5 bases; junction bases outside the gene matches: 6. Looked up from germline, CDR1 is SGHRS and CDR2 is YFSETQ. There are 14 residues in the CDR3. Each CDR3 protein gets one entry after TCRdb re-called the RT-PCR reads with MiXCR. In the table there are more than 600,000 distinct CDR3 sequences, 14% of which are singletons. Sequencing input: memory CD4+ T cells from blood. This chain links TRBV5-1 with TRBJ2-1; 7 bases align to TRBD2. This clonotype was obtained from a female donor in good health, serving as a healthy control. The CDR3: CASSISGPDNEQFF. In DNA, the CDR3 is TGCGCCAGCAGCATTAGCGGGCCCGACAATGAGCAGTTCTTC.